The next 15 T cell receptor beta chains were all read from a single sample in a study of cytomegalovirus exposure and HLA in healthy donors. 13 Jbeta primers and 60 Vbeta primers were used for the PCR. Data came from immunoSEQ multiplex PCR; TCRdb stores just in-frame clones and leaves some out. Of 150,000 or so clones in the sample, just under 75% were seen once. The sample consisted of PBMCs. These receptors were taken from a woman aged 18-30 years in good health and CMV-seronegative.

This chain connects TRBV7-9 to TRBJ1-2; D gene ambiguous. The CDR3 loop spans 14 amino acids. Trimming stripped 4 bases from V and 4 bases from J, with 13 bases between. Germline V lookup: CDR1 SEHNR, CDR2 FQNEAQ (reference sequence). CDR3 nucleotide sequence: TGTGCCAGCAGCTCCCTGCGGGAAGCCTATGGCTACACCTTC. Its protein is CASSSLREAYGYTF.

V is TRBV2 and J is TRBJ1-1; 11 bases match TRBD1. V shed 6 bases, J shed 4 bases, and the junction held 1 base outside the gene matches. CDR3 length equals 13 residues. The germline V gene encodes CDR1 SNHLY and CDR2 FYNNEI. The CDR3: CASSGTGGTEAFF. The CDR3, as DNA: TGTGCCAGCAGCGGGACAGGGGGCACTGAAGCTTTCTTT.

The chain links TRBV11-3 to TRBJ2-2; D is perhaps TRBD2 (6 bases). CDR3 length: 17 amino acids. Germline CDR1 SGHNT, CDR2 YENEEA. V gave up 5 bases and J gave up 6 bases, with 22 bases separating them. This CDR3 is CASSPLGGEFRAGELFF. CDR3 in DNA: TGTGCCAGCAGCCCCCTGGGCGGGGAGTTTCGCGCCGGGGAGCTGTTTTTT.

The CDR3 here is CASNPSGQGSYEQYF. Here the CDR3 DNA reads TGTGCCAGCAATCCATCGGGACAGGGTTCCTACGAGCAGTACTTC. This chain links TRBV28 with TRBJ2-7; 9 bases fit TRBD1. The V gene end was trimmed by 7 bases and the J gene end by 1 base; junction bases not matched to a gene: 8. CDR1 is MDHEN and CDR2 is SYDVKM in the germline V gene. This CDR3 is built from 15 residues.

The chain carries TRBV6-1 and TRBJ1-6; D may be TRBD1 (5 bases). Germline values: CDR1 MNHNS, CDR2 SASEGT. This CDR3 is built from 15 residues. V shed 1 base and J shed 2 bases, with 6 bases lying between them. CDR3 DNA: TGTGCCAGCAGTGAAGGACAGACCTATAATTCACCCCTCCACTTT. It translates to CASSEGQTYNSPLHF.

Only a few counts were recorded for this clone. The genes are TRBV18 and TRBJ2-2, with D possibly TRBD1 on 6 matching bases. Trimming left V 5 bases short and J 6 bases short, with 10 bases between. Germline V gene sequence: CDR1 KGHSH, CDR2 LQKENI. The CDR3 contains 13 residues. The DNA of the CDR3 is TGTGCCAGCTCATCAACAGGGCCCGGGGAGCTGTTTTTT. Translation gives CASSSTGPGELFF.

This clone was recorded a few times. The CDR3 loop reads CASSSGRGRNQPQHF. The CDR3 nucleotides read TGTGCCAGCAGTTCAGGCAGGGGACGCAATCAGCCCCAGCATTTT. The chain is built from TRBV28 and TRBJ1-5; a weak D match, TRBD1 (6 bases). The CDR3 runs 15 residues. Germline V lookup: CDR1 MDHEN, CDR2 SYDVKM. The V gene lost 4 bases and the J gene lost 2 bases, with 12 bases spanning the gap. Full variable domain (missing parts from reference TRBV28 and TRBJ1-5): DVKVTQSSRYLVKRTGEKVFLECVQDMDHENMFWYRQDPGLGLRLIYFSYDVKMKEKGDIPEGYSVSREKKERFSLILESASTNQTSMYLCASSSGRGRNQPQHFGDGTRLSIL.

The V and J genes are TRBV29-1 and TRBJ2-7; 7 nucleotides match TRBD2. V trimming: 4 bases; J trimming: 1 base; junction bases outside the gene matches: 7. The CDR3 is 14 amino acids. CDR1 and CDR2 from the germline V gene are SQVTM and ANQGSEA. CDR3 nucleotides: TGCAGCGTTGCAGGCGGGGGACTATCCTACGAGCAGTACTTC. It specifies CSVAGGGLSYEQYF.

This clone was seen a few times. This chain connects TRBV28 to TRBJ1-4; D not resolved. Looked up from germline, CDR1 is MDHEN and CDR2 is SYDVKM. CDR3 size: 11 residues. The V end lost 10 bases, the J end lost 8 bases, and 11 bases lay between the germline ends. The CDR3 spells CATAVAEKLFF. The CDR3 DNA reads TGTGCCACTGCGGTGGCGGAAAAACTGTTTTTT.

CDR3 loop: CASSPGGWASGGAQETQYF. As DNA, the CDR3 is TGTGCCAGCAGCCCCGGAGGCTGGGCGAGCGGGGGGGCCCAAGAGACCCAGTACTTC. This rearrangement joins TRBV7-6 to TRBJ2-5; 10 positions match TRBD2. Per the germline V gene, CDR1 is SGHVS and CDR2 is FNYEAQ. The CDR3 sequence is 19 residues long. The V gene end was trimmed by 5 bases and the J gene end by 1 base; junction bases not matched to a gene: 16.

This clone was found a few times. The rearrangement links TRBV7-2 to TRBJ1-1; 9 bases are a match to TRBD1. After removal of 5 bases from V and 4 bases from J, the junction contained 5 bases not matched to a gene. The germline CDR1 and CDR2 sequences are SGHTA and FQGNSA. The CDR3 is 14 residues long. CDR3 region: CASSRRDRVTEAFF. The CDR3 coding sequence is TGTGCCAGCAGCCGCCGGGACAGGGTCACTGAAGCTTTCTTT. The full variable domain, with the rest looked up from reference TRBV7-2 and TRBJ1-1, is GAGVSQSPSNKVTEKGKDVELRCDPISGHTALYWYRQSLGQGLEFLIYFQGNSAPDKSGLPSDRFSAERTGGSVSTLTIQRTQQEDSAVYLCASSRRDRVTEAFFGQGTRLTVV.

In its sample, this clone was seen a few times. The chain combines TRBV5-1 with TRBJ2-1; D gene unclear. Germline CDR1 SGHRS, CDR2 YFSETQ. CDR3 size: 12 residues. V lost 7 bases to trimming and J lost 7 bases, with 12 bases between them. CDR3 in DNA: TGCGCCAGCCAAGTTGCACGGAATGAGCAGTTCTTC. This encodes CASQVARNEQFF. Based on the CDR3 plus reference TRBV5-1 and TRBJ2-1, the full variable domain is KAGVTQTPRYLIKTRGQQVTLSCSPISGHRSVSWYQQTPGQGLQFLFEYFSETQRNKGNFPGRFSGRQFSNSRSEMNVSTLELGDSALYLCASQVARNEQFFGPGTRLTVL.

This clone was seen only a few times. This rearrangement joins TRBV7-2 to TRBJ1-4, with TRBD1 matching 9 bases. After removal of 5 bases from V and 8 bases from J, the junction contained 9 bases not matched to a gene. This CDR3 is built from 15 residues. Germline-derived CDR1 and CDR2 are SGHTA and FQGNSA. CDR3 nucleotides: TGTGCCAGCAGCCCCGACAGGGGGGTCTGGGAAAAACTGTTTTTT. Translated, it gives CASSPDRGVWEKLFF.

The rearrangement joins TRBV2 to TRBJ2-1; D ambiguous. Trimming pared 5 bases from V and 7 bases from J, leaving 15 bases between. The CDR3 has 14 residues. Germline V gives CDR1 SNHLY, CDR2 FYNNEI. DNA for the CDR3: TGTGCCAGCAGTCACTCCTTCCTTCGGAATGAGCAGTTCTTC. Its protein product is CASSHSFLRNEQFF.

The genes are TRBV27 and TRBJ2-1; no clear D gene. Per the germline V gene, CDR1 is MNHEY and CDR2 is SMNVEV (reference sequence). The CDR3 extends over 12 amino acids. Trimming cost V 8 bases and J 5 bases, with 10 bases left between them. The CDR3 DNA is TGTGCCAGCCGAATTAGTCACAATGAGCAGTTCTTC. This gives the protein CASRISHNEQFF.